Presented here are 5 T cell receptor beta chains from one specimen sequenced in a study of CD8 T cells in Susac syndrome (dated by TCRdb to about 2019). Library creation used the immunoSEQ multiplex PCR assay. RNA was extracted using the RNeasy kit, and roughly 0.5 to 1 ug of the RNA was reverse transcribed with random hexamers. TCRdb cleaned the public reads at Q25 with fastp, built clones with MiXCR and kept in-frame beta chains. Each entry is one CDR3 protein sequence, shown with its most common DNA and genes. Present in this sample are about 240,000 distinct CDR3 sequences, around 96% of which were seen just once. The ten top clones hold approximately 0.094% of the sample. The sample comprised CD4+ T cells from PBMCs. Receptor source: a human donor with Susac syndrome.

In nucleotides, the CDR3 is TGTGCCAGCACCTCAACCGGGACTAGCGGGACCCAAGAGACCCAGTACTTC. Translating gives CASTSTGTSGTQETQYF. This sequence joins TRBV28 and TRBJ2-5; 13 nucleotides agree with TRBD2. CDR1 and CDR2 (germline): MDHEN, SYDVKM. Unmatched junction bases numbered 9, after V lost 7 bases and J lost 1 base. The CDR3 spans 17 residues. Full variable domain (outside the CDR3, taken from reference TRBV28 and TRBJ2-5): DVKVTQSSRYLVKRTGEKVFLECVQDMDHENMFWYRQDPGLGLRLIYFSYDVKMKEKGDIPEGYSVSREKKERFSLILESASTNQTSMYLCASTSTGTSGTQETQYFGPGTRLLVL.

In its sample, this clonotype was seen once. The chain has TRBV20-1 and TRBJ2-7; 9 nucleotides align to TRBD1. The trim removed 4 bases at V and 3 bases at J, leaving 4 bases unmatched. This CDR3 comprises 13 residues. Germline V gene lookup returns CDR1 DFQATT and CDR2 SNEGSKA (reference sequence). The CDR3 sequence: CSAIRDRVYEQYF. The DNA of the CDR3 is TGCAGTGCTATCCGGGACAGGGTCTACGAGCAGTACTTC.

The rearrangement uses TRBV12-3 or TRBV12-4 and TRBJ2-5; 9 bases are a match to TRBD2. J gave up 4 bases and V 4 bases, and 4 bases lay outside the gene matches. This CDR3 spans 14 amino acids. The CDR3, as DNA: TGTGCCAGCAGTTCCCGCGGGAGGGGAGAGACCCAGTACTTC. Translated, it gives CASSSRGRGETQYF.

This sequence joins TRBV27 and TRBJ2-3, with D possibly matching TRBD2 (6 bases). With 7 bases removed from V and 3 bases from J, the gap between germline ends came to 14 bases. The CDR3 is made up of 14 amino acids. Germline V gene data show CDR1 as MNHEY and CDR2 as SMNVEV (reference sequence). CDR3 in DNA: TGTGCCAGCAACTTCGGGGGTGGAACAGATACGCAGTATTTT. It specifies CASNFGGGTDTQYF.

This chain links TRBV2 with TRBJ2-5, with D perhaps TRBD2 (6 bases). CDR1 and CDR2 from the germline V gene are SNHLY and FYNNEI. Trimming shortened V by 10 bases and J by 4 bases, and 16 bases separated the two germline ends. The CDR3 sequence is 13 residues long. CDR3 sequence: CANPRRERETQYF. The CDR3 bases are TGTGCCAACCCGCGGCGGGAACGAGAGACCCAGTACTTC.